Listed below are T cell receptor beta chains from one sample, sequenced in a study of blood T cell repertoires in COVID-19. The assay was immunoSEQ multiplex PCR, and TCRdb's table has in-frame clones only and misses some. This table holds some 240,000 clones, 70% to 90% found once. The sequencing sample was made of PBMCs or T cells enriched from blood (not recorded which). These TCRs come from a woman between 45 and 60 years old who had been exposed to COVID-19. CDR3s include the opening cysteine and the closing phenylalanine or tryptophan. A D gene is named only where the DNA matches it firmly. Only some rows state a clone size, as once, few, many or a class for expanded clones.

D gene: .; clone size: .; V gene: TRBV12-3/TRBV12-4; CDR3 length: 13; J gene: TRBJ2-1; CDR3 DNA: TGTGCCAGCAGTTCGCTAGGGGTCGGAGAGCAGTTCTTC; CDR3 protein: CASSSLGVGEQFF
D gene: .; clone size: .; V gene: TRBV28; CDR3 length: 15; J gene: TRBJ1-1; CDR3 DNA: TGTGCCAGCAGTCCCAGGCTCCACGTGGACACTGAAGCTTTCTTT; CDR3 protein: CASSPRLHVDTEAFF
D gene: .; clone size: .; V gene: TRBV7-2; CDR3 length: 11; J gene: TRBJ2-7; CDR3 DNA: TGTGCCAGCAGCTCCTCGGACGAGCAGTACTTC; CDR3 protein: CASSSSDEQYF
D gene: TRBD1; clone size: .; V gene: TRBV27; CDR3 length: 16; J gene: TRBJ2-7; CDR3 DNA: TGTGCCAGCAGTTCCCACCTACAGGGGTCAACCTACGAGCAGTACTTC; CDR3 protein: CASSSHLQGSTYEQYF
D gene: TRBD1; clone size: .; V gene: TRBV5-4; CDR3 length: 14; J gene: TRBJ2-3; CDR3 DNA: TGTGCCAGCAGCCCCGGACAGGGTCCAGATACGCAGTATTTT; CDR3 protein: CASSPGQGPDTQYF
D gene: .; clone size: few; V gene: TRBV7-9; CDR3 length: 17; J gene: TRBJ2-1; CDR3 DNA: TGTGCCAGCAGCTTAGGAGTGAGGGTGAGCTCCTACAATGAGCAGTTCTTC; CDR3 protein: CASSLGVRVSSYNEQFF
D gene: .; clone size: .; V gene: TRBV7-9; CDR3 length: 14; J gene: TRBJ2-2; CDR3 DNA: TGTGCCAGCAGACCCGGGACTGCTAGTGGGGAGCTGTTTTTT; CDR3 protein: CASRPGTASGELFF
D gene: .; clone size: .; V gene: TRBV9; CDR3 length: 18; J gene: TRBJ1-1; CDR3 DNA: TGTGCCAGCAGCGTTGAGGCCAACGTGGGGGGTCTTGAAGGGGTAGCTTTCTTT; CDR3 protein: CASSVEANVGGLEGVAFF
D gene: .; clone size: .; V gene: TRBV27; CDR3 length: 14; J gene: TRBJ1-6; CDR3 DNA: TGTGCCAGCAAGACGGACAGAAATAAATCACCCCTCCACTTT; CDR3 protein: CASKTDRNKSPLHF
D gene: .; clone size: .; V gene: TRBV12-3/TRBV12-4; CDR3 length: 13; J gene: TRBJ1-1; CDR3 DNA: TGTGCCAGCAGTTCCCAAATCACTACTGAAGCTTTCTTT; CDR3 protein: CASSSQITTEAFF
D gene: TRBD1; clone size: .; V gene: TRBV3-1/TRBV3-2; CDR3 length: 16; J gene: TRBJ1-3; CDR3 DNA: TGTGCCAGCAGCGAAGCGACAGGGGGCGTCGGAAACACCATATATTTT; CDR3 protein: CASSEATGGVGNTIYF
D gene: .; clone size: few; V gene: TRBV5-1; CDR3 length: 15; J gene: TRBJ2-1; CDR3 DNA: TGCGCCAGCAGCTTGGCAAGGAGCTCCTACAATGAGCAGTTCTTC; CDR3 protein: CASSLARSSYNEQFF
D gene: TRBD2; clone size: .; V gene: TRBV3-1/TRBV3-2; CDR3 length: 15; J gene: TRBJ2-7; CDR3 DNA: TGTGCCAGCAGCCAAACGCGGGGGTTTTCCTACGAGCAGTACTTC; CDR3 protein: CASSQTRGFSYEQYF
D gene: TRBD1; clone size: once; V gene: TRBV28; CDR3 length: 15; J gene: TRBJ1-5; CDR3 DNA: TGTGCCAGCAGGAAACAGGGGGTCGTCAATCAGCCCCAGCATTTT; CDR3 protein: CASRKQGVVNQPQHF
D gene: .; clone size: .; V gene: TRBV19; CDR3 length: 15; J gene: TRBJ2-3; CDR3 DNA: TGTGCCAGCCGCCCTTGGGCAGGATTCACAGATACGCAGTATTTT; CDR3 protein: CASRPWAGFTDTQYF
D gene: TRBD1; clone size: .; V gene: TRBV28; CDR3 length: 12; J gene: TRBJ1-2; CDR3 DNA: TGTGCCGGGTCAGACAGGGGTGGGGGCTACACCTTC; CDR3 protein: CAGSDRGGGYTF
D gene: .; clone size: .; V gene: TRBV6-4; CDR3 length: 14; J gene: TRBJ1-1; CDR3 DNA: TGTGCCAGCAGTGAACAGGAAGGAGTCACTGAAGCTTTCTTT; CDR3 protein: CASSEQEGVTEAFF
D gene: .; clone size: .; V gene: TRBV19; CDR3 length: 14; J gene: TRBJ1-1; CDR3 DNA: TGTGCCAGTAGTATTTTCCAGGGGATGGCTGAAGCTTTCTTT; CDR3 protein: CASSIFQGMAEAFF
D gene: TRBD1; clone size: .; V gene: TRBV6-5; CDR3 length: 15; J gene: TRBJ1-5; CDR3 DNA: TGTGCCAGCGGTCGAACAGGGGGCGAGGATCAGCCCCAGCATTTT; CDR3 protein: CASGRTGGEDQPQHF
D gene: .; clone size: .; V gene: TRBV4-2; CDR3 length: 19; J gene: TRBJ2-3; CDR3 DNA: TGTGCCAGCAGCCAAGATAGTGTGACACTCCTAGGGGGCACAGATACGCAGTATTTT; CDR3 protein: CASSQDSVTLLGGTDTQYF
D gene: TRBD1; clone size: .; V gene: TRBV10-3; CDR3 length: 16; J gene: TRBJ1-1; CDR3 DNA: TGTGCCATCAGTCCTACCTATGGACAGGGGAGGTATGAAGCTTTCTTT; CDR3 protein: CAISPTYGQGRYEAFF
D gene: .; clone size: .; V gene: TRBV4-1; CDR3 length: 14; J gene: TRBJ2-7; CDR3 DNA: TGCGCCAGCAGCCAAGACCGGGGTTCCCACGAGCAGTACTTC; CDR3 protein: CASSQDRGSHEQYF
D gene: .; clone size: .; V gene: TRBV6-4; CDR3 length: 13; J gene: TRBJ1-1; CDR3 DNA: TGTGCCAGCAGTGCAAACAGGAACACTGAAGCTTTCTTT; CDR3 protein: CASSANRNTEAFF
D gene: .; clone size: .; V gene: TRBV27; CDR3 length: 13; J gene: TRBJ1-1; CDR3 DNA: TGTGCCAGCAGTTACGCAGGGAACACTGAAGCTTTCTTT; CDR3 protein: CASSYAGNTEAFF
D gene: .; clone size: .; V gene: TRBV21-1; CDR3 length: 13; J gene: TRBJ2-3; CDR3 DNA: TGTGCCAGCAGGACTAGCGGGGGTTATACGCAGTATTTT; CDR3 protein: CASRTSGGYTQYF
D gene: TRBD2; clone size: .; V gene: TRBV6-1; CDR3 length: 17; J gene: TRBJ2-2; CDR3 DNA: TGTGCCAGCAGTGCCCTGACTAGCGGGGTAACGGTCGGGGAGCTGTTTTTT; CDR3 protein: CASSALTSGVTVGELFF
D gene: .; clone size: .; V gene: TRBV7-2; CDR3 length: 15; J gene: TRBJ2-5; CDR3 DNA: TGTGCCAGCAGCGTCGCCAGGGGACCTCAAGAGACCCAGTACTTC; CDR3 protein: CASSVARGPQETQYF
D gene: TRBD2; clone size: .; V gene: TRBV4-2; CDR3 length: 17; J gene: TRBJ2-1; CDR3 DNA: TGTGCCAGCAGCCAAGAAACAGCGGGGGGGCCATACAATGAGCAGTTCTTC; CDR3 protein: CASSQETAGGPYNEQFF
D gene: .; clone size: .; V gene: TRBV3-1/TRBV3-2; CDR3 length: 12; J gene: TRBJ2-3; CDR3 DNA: TGTGCCAGCAGCCAAGTTACTGATACGCAGTATTTT; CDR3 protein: CASSQVTDTQYF